The 27 T cell receptor beta chains given below trace back to one sample, sequenced in a study of control samples from healthy donors and cancer patients. The repertoire was sequenced with immunoSEQ multiplex PCR; TCRdb's copy has only in-frame clones and lacks some. The sample has tens of thousands of clones, roughly nine tenths seen once; the top ten hold around 1.6%. Specimen: PBMCs. These receptors all come from a man in his forties or fifties with colorectal cancer.

The chain carries TRBV7-3 and TRBJ2-3; D is uncertain. Trimming removed 5 bases from V and 2 bases from J, with 17 bases in between. This CDR3 is 16 amino acids long. CDR1 and CDR2 from the germline V gene are SGHTA and FQGTGA. The CDR3 DNA reads TGTGCCAGCAGCGACGGAGAGCTTACCTTCACAGATACGCAGTATTTT. Its protein is CASSDGELTFTDTQYF.

The gene calls are TRBV27 and TRBJ1-2; perhaps TRBD1 as D (6 bases). With 5 bases removed from V and 6 bases from J, the gap between germline ends came to 22 bases. Per the germline V gene, CDR1 is MNHEY and CDR2 is SMNVEV (reference sequence). This CDR3 is 16 amino acids long. The CDR3 here is CASSVIGGHLRNGYTF. DNA for the CDR3: TGTGCCAGCAGTGTTATTGGGGGACACCTAAGGAATGGCTACACCTTC.

This clone was seen a few times. V usage is TRBV12-3 or TRBV12-4 and J usage is TRBJ1-3; D gene unclear. V lost 7 bases and J lost 4, with 8 bases in between. The CDR3 sequence is 12 residues long. In nucleotides, the CDR3 is TGTGCCAGCAACCTGGACGGAAACACCATATATTTT. It specifies CASNLDGNTIYF.

V is TRBV19 and J is TRBJ1-1; 8 bases align to TRBD1. Germline loops: CDR1 LNHDA, CDR2 SQIVND (reference sequence). The CDR3 consists of 14 residues. With 5 bases clipped from V and 4 bases from J, the junction kept 6 bases outside the gene matches. In nucleotides, the CDR3 is TGTGCCAGTAGTCTACAGGGGGGTAGCACTGAAGCTTTCTTT. This encodes CASSLQGGSTEAFF.

The chain is built from TRBV7-3 and TRBJ2-1, with 12 bases aligning to TRBD2. Germline CDR1 SGHTA, CDR2 FQGTGA. This CDR3 is built from 14 residues. The J segment lost 10 bases and the V segment lost 5 bases, leaving 6 bases of the junction unmatched. The CDR3 region is CASSHGLAGPEQFF. DNA of the CDR3: TGTGCCAGCAGCCACGGACTAGCGGGACCAGAGCAGTTCTTC.

This clone was observed a single time. The chain uses TRBV6-1 and TRBJ2-7, with 7 positions matching TRBD1. The germline gives CDR1 MNHNS, CDR2 SASEGT. The length of the CDR3 is 19 residues. The trim removed 0 bases at V and 4 bases at J, leaving 18 bases unmatched. The CDR3: CASSEAGWNLEDRLYEQYF. Written as DNA, the CDR3 is TGTGCCAGCAGTGAAGCGGGGTGGAATTTAGAGGACAGGCTTTACGAGCAGTACTTC.

The genes are TRBV28 and TRBJ2-5, with TRBD2 identical over 7 bases. CDR3 size: 13 residues. Per the germline V gene, CDR1 is MDHEN and CDR2 is SYDVKM. V dropped 6 bases and J dropped 5; count of bases not matched to a gene: 6. The CDR3 DNA follows: TGTGCCAGCAGCGGGGGAGGGCTGGAGACCCAGTACTTC. It translates to CASSGGGLETQYF.

The chain employs TRBV28 and TRBJ1-3; no definite D call. Germline assignment: CDR1 MDHEN and CDR2 SYDVKM. With 7 bases removed from V and 9 bases from J, the gap between germline ends came to 13 bases. The length of the CDR3 is 12 residues. The CDR3 loop is CASTQSGATIYF. The CDR3 coding sequence is TGTGCCAGCACCCAATCAGGTGCCACCATATATTTT.

This chain links TRBV30 with TRBJ2-7; D possibly corresponds to TRBD1 (6 bases). The CDR3 extends over 15 amino acids. Germline assignment: CDR1 GTSNPN and CDR2 SVGIG (reference sequence). V was shortened by 0 bases and J by 3 bases, with 15 bases between the two germline ends. CDR3 bases: TGTGCCTGGAGTGTACTGTGGGGGCGCGTCTACGAGCAGTACTTC. It translates to CAWSVLWGRVYEQYF.

Remarks on this clone: The junction differs from germline at one of its ends, possibly a read error. The V call is TRBV7-8, the J call TRBJ2-7; D unresolved. CDR1 and CDR2 (germline): SGHVS, FQNEAQ. The length of the CDR3 is 16 residues. The CDR3 is CASSVALIGWVYEQYF. In nucleotides, the CDR3 is TGTGCCAGCAGCGTAGCCCTTATCGGTTGGGTCTACGAGCAGTACTTC.

The chain employs TRBV3-1 (or the pseudogene TRBV3-2) and TRBJ1-1; TRBD1 is a possible D gene (6 bases). The CDR3 contains 15 residues. Trimming removed 4 bases at V and 2 bases at J, with 14 bases between. Germline V gene lookup returns CDR1 LGHDT and CDR2 YNNKEL (reference sequence). CDR3 bases: TGTGCCAGCAGCCGAACCGGGACAACTAACACTGAAGCTTTCTTT. Residues: CASSRTGTTNTEAFF.

This clone was observed once. CDR3 amino acids: CASSEDSGGSYEQYF. CDR3 DNA: TGTGCCAGCAGTGAAGACTCAGGGGGATCCTACGAGCAGTACTTC. The chain joins TRBV6-1 to TRBJ2-7, with 7 bases matching TRBD1. This CDR3 is built from 15 residues. Germline CDR1 is MNHNS and CDR2 is SASEGT. V was pared by 1 base and J by 1 base, with 4 bases of the junction left unmatched.

The chain uses TRBV27 and TRBJ2-1; no definite D call. CDR1 is MNHEY and CDR2 is SMNVEV in the germline V gene (reference sequence). Between the trimmed V and J ends, which lost 3 bases and 0 bases, there was a span of 6 bases. The CDR3 sequence is 14 residues long. CDR3 DNA sequence: TGTGCCAGCAGTTTTTGGGACTCCTACAATGAGCAGTTCTTC. Translated, it gives CASSFWDSYNEQFF.

This clone was seen just once. This chain joins TRBV7-3 and TRBJ1-1; 9 bases agree with TRBD1. V was pared by 3 bases and J by 5 bases, with 4 bases of the junction left unmatched. This CDR3 is built from 14 residues. Germline CDR1 SGHTA, CDR2 FQGTGA. This CDR3 reads CASSLTGGRTEAFF. The DNA of the CDR3 is TGTGCCAGCAGCTTGACAGGGGGAAGAACTGAAGCTTTCTTT. The full variable domain, with the rest looked up from reference TRBV7-3 and TRBJ1-1, is GAGVSQTPSNKVTEKGKYVELRCDPISGHTALYWYRQSLGQGPEFLIYFQGTGAADDSGLPNDRFFAVRPEGSVSTLKIQRTERGDSAVYLCASSLTGGRTEAFFGQGTRLTVV.

The V gene is TRBV7-9, the J gene TRBJ2-1; 7 bases map to TRBD2. Germline V CDR1 and CDR2: SEHNR, FQNEAQ (reference sequence). The junction had 5 bases not matched to a gene; V was cut back by 11 bases and J by 4 bases. The CDR3 length is 12 residues. Here the CDR3 reads CAGRGPYNEQFF. The CDR3 nucleotides read TGTGCCGGGAGGGGACCTTACAATGAGCAGTTCTTC.

The gene calls are TRBV30 and TRBJ1-1; D perhaps matches TRBD1 (6 bases). The CDR3 sequence is 11 residues long. The germline V and J ends were trimmed by 5 bases and 6 bases, with 10 bases remaining between them. Germline V gives CDR1 GTSNPN, CDR2 SVGIG (reference sequence). The CDR3 reads CAWASGAEAFF. CDR3 DNA sequence: TGTGCCTGGGCATCAGGGGCTGAAGCTTTCTTT. Together with reference TRBV30 and TRBJ1-1, the CDR3 gives the full variable domain: SQTIHQWPATLVQPVGSPLSLECTVEGTSNPNLYWYRQAAGRGLQLLFYSVGIGQISSEVPQNLSASRPQDRQFILSSKKLLLSDSGFYLCAWASGAEAFFGQGTRLTVV.

The chain has TRBV10-1 and TRBJ2-1; no reliable D call. Germline-derived CDR1 and CDR2 are WNHNN and SYGVQD (reference sequence). Trimming left V 1 base short and J 7 bases short, with 5 bases between. The CDR3 extends over 12 amino acids. In nucleotides, the CDR3 is TGCGCCAGCAGTGAGTTGGGTAATGAGCAGTTCTTC. This codes for CASSELGNEQFF.

V gene TRBV5-1 combines with J gene TRBJ2-3; 9 bases match TRBD2. J lost 1 base, V lost 4 bases, and 7 bases had no gene match. CDR1 and CDR2 from the germline V gene are SGHRS and YFSETQ. This CDR3 has 16 residues. CDR3 nucleotide sequence: TGCGCCAGCAGCCTGATGGTAGCGGGAGGCACAGATACGCAGTATTTT. This translates into CASSLMVAGGTDTQYF. Full variable domain (rest looked up from reference TRBV5-1 and TRBJ2-3): KAGVTQTPRYLIKTRGQQVTLSCSPISGHRSVSWYQQTPGQGLQFLFEYFSETQRNKGNFPGRFSGRQFSNSRSEMNVSTLELGDSALYLCASSLMVAGGTDTQYFGPGTRLTVL.

The chain joins TRBV29-1 to TRBJ2-1, with 12 bases identical to TRBD2. Trimming cost V 5 bases and J 7 bases; bases outside gene matches: 3. Per germline, CDR1 SQVTM and CDR2 ANQGSEA. The CDR3 totals 13 residues. CDR3 region: CSVRTSGINEQFF. CDR3 sequence (DNA): TGCAGCGTTCGGACTAGCGGGATTAATGAGCAGTTCTTC.

Only a few counts were recorded for this clone. The J gene is TRBJ2-1, the V gene TRBV6-4, with D uncertain. The length of the CDR3 is 15 residues. Germline lookup yields CDR1 MRHNA and CDR2 SNTAGT. V lost 0 bases and J lost 1, with 7 bases in between. The CDR3 DNA is TGTGCCAGCAGTGACTCCTTGGGATCCTACAATGAGCAGTTCTTC. Its protein is CASSDSLGSYNEQFF.

The count of this clone is one. This chain joins TRBV28 and TRBJ2-3; D uncertain. Looked up from germline, CDR1 is MDHEN and CDR2 is SYDVKM. The CDR3 has 11 amino acids. Trimming took off 5 bases at V and 2 bases at J, with 2 bases between the two ends. CDR3 in DNA: TGTGCCAGCAGTGTCACAGATACGCAGTATTTT. Protein sequence: CASSVTDTQYF.

This chain uses TRBV4-3 with TRBJ1-4; D is possibly TRBD1 (5 bases). Trimming took 0 bases from V and 8 from J, leaving 13 bases between them. This CDR3 region has 15 residues. The V gene's germline CDR1 is LGHNA and CDR2 YSLEER. The CDR3 region has the DNA TGCGCCAGCAGCCAAGATTCCGGGTCAGGGGAAAAACTGTTTTTT. It translates to CASSQDSGSGEKLFF.

The CDR3 spells CASSPRAGINTEAFF. The CDR3 DNA follows: TGTGCCAGCAGCCCCCGAGCCGGGATAAACACTGAAGCTTTCTTT. The chain joins TRBV11-2 to TRBJ1-1; D gene ambiguous. The CDR3 contains 15 residues. V shed 5 bases and J shed 2 bases, with 15 bases lying between them. CDR1 and CDR2 (germline): SGHAT, FQNNGV.

The chain combines TRBV5-1 with TRBJ2-1, with D uncertain. This CDR3 is 11 amino acids long. V was cut by 3 bases and J by 9 bases, with 7 bases left in between. From germline, CDR1 is SGHRS and CDR2 YFSETQ. The DNA for the CDR3 is TGCGCCAGCAGCTCGTTAGCTGAGCAGTTCTTC. Its protein product is CASSSLAEQFF.

This chain links TRBV28 with TRBJ2-7; 9 positions agree with TRBD2. From germline, CDR1 is MDHEN and CDR2 SYDVKM. Germline trimming cut 10 bases from V and 6 bases from J; bases unmatched to any gene: 7. The CDR3 spans 12 residues. CDR3 sequence: CATLAGIGEQYF. The CDR3 DNA is TGTGCCACCCTAGCGGGAATTGGCGAGCAGTACTTC.

V usage is TRBV7-9 and J usage is TRBJ1-4; D might be TRBD1 (6 bases). The germline CDR1 and CDR2 sequences are SEHNR and FQNEAQ (reference sequence). The ends were cut back, 5 bases at V and 7 bases at J, with 17 bases in the middle. The CDR3 is made up of 15 amino acids. The CDR3, as DNA: TGTGCCAGCAGCCTATACAGGGCCGAAGGTGAAAAACTGTTTTTT. Its protein product is CASSLYRAEGEKLFF. The full variable domain, with the rest looked up from reference TRBV7-9 and TRBJ1-4, is DTGVSQNPRHKITKRGQNVTFRCDPISEHNRLYWYRQTLGQGPEFLTYFQNEAQLEKSRLLSDRFSAERPKGSFSTLEIQRTEQGDSAMYLCASSLYRAEGEKLFFGSGTQLSVL.

This chain joins TRBV6-5 and TRBJ1-2, with a weak D call TRBD1 (6 bases). The CDR3 runs 14 residues. Trimming took 2 bases from V and 4 from J, leaving 11 bases between them. The germline V gene encodes CDR1 MNHEY and CDR2 SVGAGI. CDR3 sequence reads: CASSYKTGPYGYTF. CDR3 bases: TGTGCCAGCAGTTACAAGACAGGACCCTATGGCTACACCTTC.